What follows describes a single T cell receptor (beta chain). The data stem from a study of blood T cell repertoires in COVID-19. Study background: The cDNA or gDNA used as material had been derived from T cells, B-cell-depleted T cells, or PBMCs.

Trimming took 2 bases from V and 9 from J, leaving 17 bases between them. This CDR3 has 15 residues. In germline, CDR1 is SGHNT, CDR2 YENEEA. Sequenced by immunoSEQ multiplex PCR; TCRdb stores in-frame clones only, minus some. This sample carries approximately 260,000 clones, around 90% of them seen once, and the ten largest clones take approximately 7.6%. The sequence derives from a man in his 60s who had recovered from COVID-19. The sample consisted of peripheral blood. The chain employs TRBV11-3 and TRBJ2-1, with D tentatively TRBD2 (6 bases). The CDR3 coding sequence is TGTGCCAGCAGCTTAAGTGGGGCGGGGTTCGGTGAGCAGTTCTTC. Protein sequence: CASSLSGAGFGEQFF. Complete variable domain (other parts from reference TRBV11-3 and TRBJ2-1): EAGVVQSPRYKIIEKKQPVAFWCNPISGHNTLYWYLQNLGQGPELLIRYENEEAVDDSQLPKDRFSAERLKGVDSTLKIQPAELGDSAVYLCASSLSGAGFGEQFFGPGTRLTVL.